Reported below is one T cell receptor beta chain. This sample was taken from a study of blood T cell repertoires in COVID-19. Using immunoSEQ multiplex PCR, the repertoire was profiled, and TCRdb retains in-frame clones only, with some absent. The sample lists under 300,000 clones; around 83% were seen once. Sequencing was carried out using peripheral blood. The TCR was taken from a man under 40 who had recovered from COVID-19.

CDR3 region: CASSIDLDRGYGYTF. The CDR3 DNA reads TGTGCCAGTAGTATAGATCTTGACAGGGGGTATGGCTACACCTTC. The chain carries TRBV19 and TRBJ1-2; 9 bases line up with TRBD1. The V gene end was trimmed by 0 bases and the J gene end by 5 bases; junction bases not matched to a gene: 4. CDR3 length equals 15 residues. Germline V gene sequence: CDR1 LNHDA, CDR2 SQIVND (reference sequence).